This T cell receptor (beta chain) originates from a study of shared clonotypes between healthy human individuals. On the study more broadly: There were three CD4 naive, three CD4 memory, two CD8 naive and one CD8 memory plates per donor.

Per the germline V gene, CDR1 is SGHVS and CDR2 is FNYEAQ. Deletions cut 5 bases from V and 3 bases from J, with 19 bases between. This CDR3 contains 17 residues. Sequencing used immunoSEQ multiplex PCR; TCRdb keeps in-frame clones, though not all of them. The sample holds about 1.1 million clones, 78% seen once. The chain uses TRBV7-6 and TRBJ1-4; tentatively, D is TRBD1 (6 bases). This TCR was recovered from a man younger than 35 in good health. Some clones in this sample may be carry-over from other donors' samples. The sequencing input was memory CD4+ T cells from PBMCs. Subset meaning: CD45RA-negative fraction. The CDR3 sequence: CASSPAGQGWANEKLFF. For the CDR3, the DNA is TGTGCCAGCAGCCCAGCGGGGCAGGGGTGGGCTAATGAAAAACTGTTTTTT. Looking up the rest from reference TRBV7-6 and TRBJ1-4 gives the full variable domain: GAGVSQSPRYKVTKRGQDVALRCDPISGHVSLYWYRQALGQGPEFLTYFNYEAQQDKSGLPNDRFSAERPEGSISTLTIQRTEQRDSAMYRCASSPAGQGWANEKLFFGSGTQLSVL.